This is a list of T cell receptor beta chains from one sample in a study of blood T cell repertoires in COVID-19. Data came from immunoSEQ multiplex PCR; TCRdb stores just in-frame clones and leaves some out. The repertoire has some 260,000 clones, 88% of them found once; the top ten carry approximately 10%. The material sequenced was peripheral blood. The receptors were gathered from a woman between 70 and 85 years old with COVID-19, enrolled during active disease. Both conserved end residues are part of each CDR3.

j_gene,v_gene,len,CDR3aa
TRBJ1-1,TRBV10-3,18,CAISERGAERAKDTEAFF
TRBJ2-1,TRBV7-8,14,CASSPSLAKDEQFF
TRBJ2-1,TRBV5-1,16,CASSSATSGRVNEQFF
TRBJ2-3,TRBV4-2,15,CASSQVEIRTDTQYF
TRBJ2-7,TRBV28,12,CASSVGTYEQYF
TRBJ1-1,TRBV11-3,14,CASSLARGVTEAFF
TRBJ2-7,TRBV4-3,15,CASSQGTSGIYEQYF
TRBJ1-1,TRBV19,13,CASSIAWNTEAFF
TRBJ1-1,TRBV7-9,13,CASSRNRNTEAFF
TRBJ1-5,TRBV19,15,CASSIDRGFSQPQHF
TRBJ2-2,TRBV7-2,16,CASSLSASGTAGELFF
TRBJ1-2,TRBV5-4,15,CASSSGTGGPYGYTF
TRBJ2-5,TRBV5-5,15,CASSLPGANPETQYF
TRBJ2-5,TRBV2,16,CASSMGTSAHMKTQYF
TRBJ1-5,TRBV2,14,CASNFYSSNQPQHF
TRBJ1-4,TRBV6-5,13,CASRGQLNEKLFF
TRBJ2-5,TRBV7-3,15,CASSPLGGYQETQYF
TRBJ2-3,TRBV29-1,16,CSVVYGTGGFTDTQYF
TRBJ2-7,TRBV15,16,CATSRDLGQGPHEQYF
TRBJ1-3,TRBV30,15,CAWSYWQGFGNTIYF
TRBJ2-3,TRBV3-1/TRBV3-2,15,CASSRPGPRTDTQYF
TRBJ2-5,TRBV18,14,CASSKTGPGETQYF
TRBJ1-2,TRBV30,14,CAWSVRRRDYGYTF
TRBJ2-1,TRBV9,17,CASSVEVAGGPSNEQFF
TRBJ1-1,TRBV7-3,16,CASSLTGTRLYAEAFF
TRBJ1-3,TRBV18,17,CASSHNPGQISGNTIYF
TRBJ2-1,TRBV5-1,16,CASRLPGLAGDGEQFF
TRBJ2-1,TRBV28,21,CASSSATGGASVWPIRGEQFF
TRBJ1-6,TRBV5-5,15,CASSLVPPVNSPLHF
TRBJ1-1,TRBV9,15,CASSPQTGTVTEAFF
TRBJ2-1,TRBV7-9,15,CASSFSAGEGNEQFF
TRBJ2-7,TRBV5-1,16,CASSLTGLAGGNEQYF
TRBJ2-7,TRBV6-5,13,CASCLSGSYEQYF
TRBJ2-1,TRBV11-3,14,CASSLTGSYNEQFF
TRBJ1-2,TRBV5-8,14,CASSKRQGNYGYTF
TRBJ1-3,TRBV28,16,CASRMTGWVSGNTIYF
TRBJ1-1,TRBV19,15,CASRTQVYLNTEAFF
TRBJ1-5,TRBV20-1,14,CSASRGLSNQPQHF
TRBJ1-6,TRBV30,15,CAWSPVPRAGSPLHF
TRBJ2-1,TRBV6-4,17,CASSESGLAHSYNEQFF
TRBJ1-5,TRBV7-8,16,CASSPGQIVSNQPQHF
TRBJ1-4,TRBV15,14,CATSRDRRSEKLFF
TRBJ1-3,TRBV6-5,14,CASSPGQERNTIYF
TRBJ2-7,TRBV23-1,12,CASSPPRGTCYF
TRBJ2-6,TRBV3-1/TRBV3-2,15,CASSHYRAGANVLTF
TRBJ2-3,TRBV2,12,CASSESSDTQYF
TRBJ1-2,TRBV3-1/TRBV3-2,12,CASRGAHYGYTF
TRBJ2-1,TRBV12-3/TRBV12-4,12,CASSSPVYEQFF
TRBJ1-1,TRBV19,14,CASSILNMNTEAFF
TRBJ2-3,TRBV5-1,17,CASSSIISRGSENTQYF
TRBJ2-3,TRBV7-3,14,CASSLLAGTDTQYF